A selection of T cell receptor beta chains follows, all from one sample in a study of cytomegalovirus exposure and HLA in healthy donors. Generated by immunoSEQ multiplex PCR, the TCRdb table keeps only in-frame clones and is missing some. The sample has roughly 87,000 clones, about 69% seen once. The sequencing sample was made of PBMCs. The receptors come from a man in his fifties or sixties in good health and CMV-seronegative. The CDR3 runs from the conserved cysteine through the conserved F or W. The D gene is left open where the match is weak. The listing skips clone size in some rows; elsewhere it reads once, few, many or a size class.

NA	TRBD1	TRBV5-1	TRBJ1-2	TGCGCCAGTGGACAGGGCGGTCATATAGACACCTTC	CASGQGGHIDTF
NA	TRBD1	TRBV4-2	TRBJ2-2	TGTGCCAGCAGCCAAGAAAGGGGACAGGGGGCGACCGGGGAGCTGTTTTTT	CASSQERGQGATGELFF
NA	NA	TRBV20-1	TRBJ2-1	TGCAGTGCCAGGATATACAATGAGCAGTTCTTC	CSARIYNEQFF
NA	TRBD2	TRBV5-6	TRBJ2-5	TGTGCCAGCAGCTTGGGACTAGCGGGGGCAGAGACCCAGTACTTC	CASSLGLAGAETQYF
few	TRBD1	TRBV10-3	TRBJ2-7	TGTGCCATCAGTATGACAGGGCTCTACGAGCAGTACTTC	CAISMTGLYEQYF
NA	NA	TRBV29-1	TRBJ2-1	TGCAGCCCCCGTGGAGTAAATCATGAGCAGTTCTTC	CSPRGVNHEQFF
NA	NA	TRBV25-1	TRBJ2-2	TGTGCCAGCAGTAACGTAGGGACTCTGAACACCGGGGAGCTGTTTTTT	CASSNVGTLNTGELFF
NA	NA	TRBV29-1	TRBJ1-2	TGCAGCGTCCACAGGGCAAGCTACACCTTC	CSVHRASYTF
NA	NA	TRBV5-5	TRBJ2-7	TGTGCCAGCAGCTCCAGGCACGAGCAGTACTTC	CASSSRHEQYF
few	TRBD1	TRBV14	TRBJ2-2	TGTGCCAGCAGGGGGACAGGACCCACCGGGGAGCTGTTTTTT	CASRGTGPTGELFF
NA	NA	TRBV6-5	TRBJ2-3	TGTGCCAGCACCCAGGCGTCTCCTCGTTTATATACGCAGTATTTT	CASTQASPRLYTQYF
NA	NA	TRBV19	TRBJ2-3	TGTGCCAGTAGTATATCCCAGCTAGCGCTGACAGATACGCAGTATTTT	CASSISQLALTDTQYF
NA	TRBD2	TRBV11-2	TRBJ2-4	TGTGCCAGCAGCTTAGCCCTCCAGACCGTCGGGGGGGCGTACTTC	CASSLALQTVGGAYF
NA	NA	TRBV6-1	TRBJ1-2	TGTGCCAGCAGTAAGGACAGAGCTAACTATGGCTACACCTTC	CASSKDRANYGYTF
NA	TRBD1	TRBV10-3	TRBJ2-5	TGTGCCATCAGTCCGGGACAGGAGGTCGAGACCCAGTACTTC	CAISPGQEVETQYF
NA	NA	TRBV21-1	TRBJ1-2	TGTGCCAGCATCGGGGGGCCCAACTATGGCTACACCTTC	CASIGGPNYGYTF
NA	NA	TRBV15	TRBJ2-1	TGTGCCACCAGCAGAGACCCAGGGGCCGTTGAGCAGTTCTTC	CATSRDPGAVEQFF
NA	NA	TRBV5-1	TRBJ2-3	TGCGCCAGCAGCTTATCAGGGGCTTCTAGCACAGATACGCAGTATTTT	CASSLSGASSTDTQYF
NA	TRBD1	TRBV5-1	TRBJ2-2	TGCGCCAGCAGCCATACAGGGGCCTACGACAACACCGGGGAGCTGTTTTTT	CASSHTGAYDNTGELFF
NA	NA	TRBV30	TRBJ1-5	TGTGCCTGGAGTCCAACCGGCGGGGGGGCTTTTAGCAATCAGCCCCAGCATTTT	CAWSPTGGGAFSNQPQHF
few	NA	TRBV6-1	TRBJ2-2	TGTGCCAGCAGCTCCGGGATTACGAACACCGGGGAGCTGTTTTTT	CASSSGITNTGELFF
NA	TRBD2	TRBV10-3	TRBJ2-7	TGTGCCATCAGGTCTAGCGGGGGGGCCTACGAGCAGTACTTC	CAIRSSGGAYEQYF
NA	NA	TRBV7-6	TRBJ1-1	TGTGCCAGCAGCTTGGTTGAGAGCACTGAAGCTTTCTTT	CASSLVESTEAFF
NA	NA	TRBV13	TRBJ1-4	TGTGCCAGCAGCTTAAGGGGGAAGGGTGAAAAACTGTTTTTT	CASSLRGKGEKLFF
NA	TRBD1	TRBV6-1	TRBJ2-4	TGTGCCAGTTGGGAGCCGACAGGGCCTCGAAACATTCAGTACTTC	CASWEPTGPRNIQYF
NA	TRBD1	TRBV6-1	TRBJ2-7	TGTGCCAGCAGTCGGGACAGGGGAGGGTTTGAGCAGTACTTC	CASSRDRGGFEQYF
NA	TRBD1	TRBV19	TRBJ1-4	TGTGCCAGTAGTCCTAGAACCGGGACAGGGATCGAAAAACTGTTTTTT	CASSPRTGTGIEKLFF
NA	TRBD1	TRBV18	TRBJ1-6	TGTGCCAGCTCAGGGACGGACAGGTTCAATTCACCCCTCCACTTT	CASSGTDRFNSPLHF
NA	TRBD2	TRBV5-6	TRBJ2-5	TGTGCCAGCAGCTGGGGCGGGACTAGCGGCCAAGAGACCCAGTACTTC	CASSWGGTSGQETQYF
NA	TRBD2	TRBV5-1	TRBJ2-5	TGCGCCAGCAGCTTGTTCAGGACTAGCGTACAAGAGACCCAGTACTTC	CASSLFRTSVQETQYF
NA	TRBD1	TRBV29-1	TRBJ1-2	TGCAGCGTTGAAGATGGGTCGGGACAGGACTACTACACCTTC	CSVEDGSGQDYYTF
NA	NA	TRBV19	TRBJ2-7	TGTGCCAGTACCATGGGCTCCCGCGGGATTATGGAGCAGTACTTC	CASTMGSRGIMEQYF
medium-sized	NA	TRBV21-1	TRBJ1-2	TGTGCCAGCAGCGTTAGGGGACAGAGTCCACTCGGGAGCTATGGCTACACCTTC	CASSVRGQSPLGSYGYTF
NA	NA	TRBV2	TRBJ1-1	TGTGCCAGCAGTCGAACCAGGACAGATAGAACTGAAGCTTTCTTT	CASSRTRTDRTEAFF
NA	NA	TRBV4-2	TRBJ1-5	TGTGCCAGCAGCCAAGATCGACAGACAAATCAGCCCCAGCATTTT	CASSQDRQTNQPQHF
once	NA	TRBV18	TRBJ2-5	TGTGCCAGCTCACCACCGTCCCGGCGGTCACAAGAGACCCAGTACTTC	CASSPPSRRSQETQYF
NA	NA	TRBV9	TRBJ1-4	TGTGCCAGCAGCCCGACCGACGGACAGCTTAATGAAAAACTGTTTTTT	CASSPTDGQLNEKLFF
NA	TRBD2	TRBV14	TRBJ2-7	TGTGCCAGCAGCCAAGCGGGGGGGAGCGAGCAGTACTTC	CASSQAGGSEQYF
NA	TRBD1	TRBV5-1	TRBJ1-4	TGCGCCAGCAGCTTGACTGGACAGGACTCTAATGAAAAACTGTTTTTT	CASSLTGQDSNEKLFF